These T cell receptor beta chains were read from a single sample in a study of blood T cell repertoires in COVID-19. Libraries were prepared by immunoSEQ multiplex PCR; TCRdb keeps only in-frame clonotypes and omits some of them. The sample includes roughly 250,000 clones, about 90% of them seen just once. Sequencing used PBMCs or T cells enriched from blood (not recorded which). The receptors were gathered from a woman between 25 and 40 years old with acute COVID-19. CDR3s include the opening cysteine and the closing phenylalanine or tryptophan. D genes are given only for firm matches. Some rows have no size entry. The others give once, few or many, or a class for an expanded clone.

V gene	J gene	D gene	clone size	CDR3 length	CDR3 DNA	CDR3 protein
TRBV9	TRBJ2-6	-	-	13	TGTGCCAGCAGGCGCTCTGGGGCCAACGTCCTGACTTTC	CASRRSGANVLTF
TRBV7-9	TRBJ2-1	TRBD2	-	15	TGTGCCAGCAGCGACAGCGGGACCCCTAGAAATGAGCAGTTCTTC	CASSDSGTPRNEQFF
TRBV5-5	TRBJ2-7	TRBD1	-	17	TGTGCCAGCAGCCCGCGACAGGGTGGAGGAAGCTCCTACGAGCAGTACTTC	CASSPRQGGGSSYEQYF
TRBV18	TRBJ1-4	-	-	16	TGTGCCAGCTCACCAAACAGGGATGTACCTAATGAAAAACTGTTTTTT	CASSPNRDVPNEKLFF
TRBV3-1/TRBV3-2	TRBJ1-6	TRBD1	-	16	TGTGCCAGCAGCCAAGCAGGGACAGGGGTACGTTCACCCCTCCACTTT	CASSQAGTGVRSPLHF
TRBV7-3	TRBJ2-3	-	-	13	TGTGCCAGCAGCTCTCGTAGTGAGAGTACGCAGTATTTT	CASSSRSESTQYF
TRBV7-9	TRBJ2-6	-	-	15	TGTGCCAGCAGACCAACCGCTACTGGGGCCAACGTCCTGACTTTC	CASRPTATGANVLTF
TRBV14	TRBJ1-6	-	-	14	TGTGCCAGCAGCCTCCTTCGGGGGGATTCACCCCTCCACTTT	CASSLLRGDSPLHF
TRBV4-1	TRBJ2-3	-	-	15	TGCGCCAGCAGCCAAGACGGCAGGAACACAGATACGCAGTATTTT	CASSQDGRNTDTQYF
TRBV9	TRBJ2-1	-	-	16	TGTGCCAGCAGCGTCCCGGACACGAGCTCCTACAATGAGCAGTTCTTC	CASSVPDTSSYNEQFF
TRBV5-1	TRBJ2-1	TRBD2	-	14	TGCGCCAGCAGTGGTACTAGCGGGGTAGGCGAGCAGTTCTTC	CASSGTSGVGEQFF
TRBV12-3/TRBV12-4	TRBJ2-3	TRBD2	-	13	TGTGCCAGCAGTAGACTAGCTGCAGATACGCAGTATTTT	CASSRLAADTQYF
TRBV5-6	TRBJ2-2	-	-	14	TGTGCCAGCAGCGGGAACGGGGTCCCCGGGGAGCTGTTTTTT	CASSGNGVPGELFF
TRBV5-1	TRBJ1-1	-	-	15	TGCGCCAGCAGCTCGTCAGGGGTGGGGAACACTGAAGCTTTCTTT	CASSSSGVGNTEAFF
TRBV5-1	TRBJ1-1	-	-	13	TGCGCCAGCAGCTGGCTAGGGAGGCCTGAAGCTTTCTTT	CASSWLGRPEAFF
TRBV5-1	TRBJ2-3	-	-	16	TGCGCCAGCAGCTTGGTGTCAGGGGCTTTCACAGATACGCAGTATTTT	CASSLVSGAFTDTQYF
TRBV4-1	TRBJ1-3	-	-	17	TGCGCCAGCAGCCAAGATACCACTGTAGTTTCCGGAAACACCATATATTTT	CASSQDTTVVSGNTIYF
TRBV19	TRBJ2-3	TRBD1	-	14	TGTGCCAGTAGTGTGACAGGGGCAACAAATACGCAGTATTTT	CASSVTGATNTQYF
TRBV9	TRBJ2-7	TRBD2	-	19	TGTGCCAGCAGCGTAGCGAAGCTAGCGGGACGGCTATTCTCCTACGAGCAGTACTTC	CASSVAKLAGRLFSYEQYF
TRBV14	TRBJ1-1	TRBD1	-	16	TGTGCCAGCAGCCAAAGGACAGGGGGTGGGAACACTGAAGCTTTCTTT	CASSQRTGGGNTEAFF
TRBV27	TRBJ1-2	-	-	13	TGTGCCAGCAGGGATACAGGGTCAAAAGGCTACACCTTC	CASRDTGSKGYTF
TRBV14	TRBJ2-1	TRBD1	few	17	TGTGCCAGCAGCCAAGATTACCGACAGGGGGCCCACAATGAGCAGTTCTTC	CASSQDYRQGAHNEQFF
TRBV28	TRBJ2-7	-	-	13	TGTGCCAGCAGTTTAGGAGGATACTACGAGCAGTACTTC	CASSLGGYYEQYF
TRBV15	TRBJ2-5	TRBD1	-	16	TGTGCCACCAGCAGAGTGGAGACAGGGGGCTTCGGGACCCAGTACTTC	CATSRVETGGFGTQYF
TRBV11-2	TRBJ2-2	TRBD2	-	19	TGTGCCAGCACCCCTAGCGGGGGCCTGTCCTACGCGAACACCGGGGAGCTGTTTTTT	CASTPSGGLSYANTGELFF
TRBV5-1	TRBJ1-6	TRBD1	once	15	TGCGCCAGCAGCCCCGGGACAGGGGTTAATTCACCCCTCCACTTT	CASSPGTGVNSPLHF
TRBV6-5	TRBJ2-7	TRBD1	once	13	TGTGCCAGCAGCCGGGACAGAGGCTACGAGCAGTACTTC	CASSRDRGYEQYF
TRBV7-9	TRBJ1-5	-	-	14	TGTGCCAGCAGCATCGACCAAGGGGATCAGCCCCAGCATTTT	CASSIDQGDQPQHF
TRBV6-5	TRBJ1-6	-	-	15	TGTGCCAGCAGTTACGGAGTGTCCTATAATTCACCCCTCCACTTT	CASSYGVSYNSPLHF
TRBV9	TRBJ1-5	TRBD1	once	15	TGTGCCAGCAGCGCCGGGACAGGGGGCAATCAGCCCCAGCATTTT	CASSAGTGGNQPQHF
TRBV28	TRBJ1-4	TRBD1	-	13	TGTGCCATTACAGGGGGAGGTAATGAAAAACTGTTTTTT	CAITGGGNEKLFF
TRBV13	TRBJ2-5	TRBD2	-	15	TGTGCCAGCAGCCCACATAGCGGGCCTGAGGAGACCCAGTACTTC	CASSPHSGPEETQYF
TRBV4-1	TRBJ1-1	-	-	12	TGCGCCAGCAGTCAGATGAACACTGAAGCTTTCTTT	CASSQMNTEAFF
TRBV28	TRBJ2-7	-	-	14	TGTGCCAGCAGTCAAGACTCCTGGAGGAACGAGCAGTACTTC	CASSQDSWRNEQYF
TRBV20-1	TRBJ2-5	-	-	11	TGCAGTGCTAGGGCTCAAGAGACCCAGTACTTC	CSARAQETQYF
TRBV5-1	TRBJ2-7	TRBD2	-	17	TGCGCCAGCAGCTTGGCCGGAGCGGGAAGCTTTACCTACGAGCAGTACTTC	CASSLAGAGSFTYEQYF
TRBV27	TRBJ2-3	-	many	14	TGTGCCAGCAGTTTGGCGGGATGGGCAGATACGCAGTATTTT	CASSLAGWADTQYF
TRBV18	TRBJ1-5	-	-	14	TGTGCCAGCTCACTTTCAGGGAGCAATCAGCCCCAGCATTTT	CASSLSGSNQPQHF
TRBV4-1	TRBJ1-6	-	-	15	TGCGCCAGCAGCCCTCTTCCTGAGGGTGGTTCACCCCTCCACTTT	CASSPLPEGGSPLHF
TRBV3-1/TRBV3-2	TRBJ1-6	TRBD1	-	14	TGTGCCAGCAGCCAAGCAGGGGGTGATTCACCCCTCCACTTT	CASSQAGGDSPLHF
TRBV27	TRBJ2-1	TRBD2	-	15	TGTGCCAGCAGTTCAAGACTAGCGGGACACAATGAGCAGTTCTTC	CASSSRLAGHNEQFF
TRBV3-1/TRBV3-2	TRBJ2-5	-	once	15	TGTGCCAGCAGCCAAGATCTAAACAGACAAGAGACCCAGTACTTC	CASSQDLNRQETQYF
TRBV29-1	TRBJ1-4	TRBD1	-	12	TGCAGCGCAAGGACAGGGGAAGAAAAACTGTTTTTT	CSARTGEEKLFF
TRBV5-4	TRBJ2-3	TRBD1	-	16	TGTGCCAGCAGCTTGGGACAGGGTTTCCGCACAGATACGCAGTATTTT	CASSLGQGFRTDTQYF
TRBV3-1/TRBV3-2	TRBJ1-2	TRBD1	once	15	TGTGCCAGCAGCCAAGAAGGGGACAGATCTTTGGGCTACACCTTC	CASSQEGDRSLGYTF
TRBV14	TRBJ1-1	-	-	15	TGTGCCAGCAGCCTATCCCTTGGGGGGAAAACTGGGGCTTTCTTT	CASSLSLGGKTGAFF
TRBV19	TRBJ1-1	TRBD1	-	16	TGTGCCAGTAGTATCAGGTCTGGGACAGGGGTCACTGAAGCTTTCTTT	CASSIRSGTGVTEAFF
TRBV18	TRBJ2-7	TRBD1	once	14	TGTGCCAGCTCATTACAGGGGCACCCCTACGAGCAGTACTTC	CASSLQGHPYEQYF
TRBV6-5	TRBJ1-5	-	-	16	TGTGCCAGCAGTTCCCTGTCCCACCCGGGGGGTCAGCCCCAGCATTTT	CASSSLSHPGGQPQHF
TRBV4-1	TRBJ1-2	-	-	16	TGCGCCAGCAGCCAAGAACTCAGGGGATCGCTAGATGGCTACACCTTC	CASSQELRGSLDGYTF